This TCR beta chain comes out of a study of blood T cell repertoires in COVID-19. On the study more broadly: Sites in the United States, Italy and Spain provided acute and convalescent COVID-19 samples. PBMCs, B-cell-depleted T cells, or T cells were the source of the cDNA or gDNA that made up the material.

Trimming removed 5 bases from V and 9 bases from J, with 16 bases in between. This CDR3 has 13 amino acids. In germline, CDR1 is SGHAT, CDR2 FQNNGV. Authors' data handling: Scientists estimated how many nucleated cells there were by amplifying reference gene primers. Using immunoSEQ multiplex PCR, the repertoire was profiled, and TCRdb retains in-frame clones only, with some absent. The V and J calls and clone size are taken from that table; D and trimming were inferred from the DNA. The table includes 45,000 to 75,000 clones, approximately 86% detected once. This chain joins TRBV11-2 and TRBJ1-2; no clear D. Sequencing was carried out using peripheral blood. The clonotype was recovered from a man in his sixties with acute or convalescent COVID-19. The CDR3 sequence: CASSLRRDLSYTF. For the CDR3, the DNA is TGTGCCAGCAGCCTCCGACGGGATTTGAGCTACACCTTC. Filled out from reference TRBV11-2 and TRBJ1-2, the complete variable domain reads EAGVAQSPRYKIIEKRQSVAFWCNPISGHATLYWYQQILGQGPKLLIQFQNNGVVDDSQLPKDRFSAERLKGVDSTLKIQPAKLEDSAVYLCASSLRRDLSYTFGSGTRLTVV.